Sequencing of this TCR beta chain was carried out in a study of beta chain features in type 1 diabetes. Central memory, naive, regulatory and stem cell-like memory CD4+ cells were sorted by CD45RO/CCR7/CD25/CD127/CD95/CD27. Trimming left V 5 bases short and J 0 bases short, with 13 bases between. CDR1 is SGHAT and CDR2 is FQNNGV in the germline V gene. The CDR3 totals 15 residues. About this clone: As yet, its antigen is unknown.

The whole isolated RNA underwent reverse transcription, so sequencing captured expressed TCRB transcripts. Clones were read by immunoSEQ multiplex PCR, and TCRdb kept only the in-frame ones, dropping some. The sample contains about 180,000 clones, over 6% of which appear only once. General study results and limits: Shorter TCRB CDR3s, moderately but significantly so, were found in Type 1 diabetes patients in all four CD4+ subsets. A pattern of fewer insertions and more deletions at VDJ junctions was seen in type 1 diabetes patients.

The J gene is TRBJ1-2, the V gene TRBV11-2; maybe TRBD1 (6 bases). The source of this sequence is a man aged 18 to 30 with type 1 diabetes. Sequencing was performed on central memory CD4+ T cells from blood. Written as DNA, the CDR3 is TGTGCCAGCAGCCCTCAACAGGGAACTAACTATGGCTACACCTTC. The encoded protein is CASSPQQGTNYGYTF. The variable domain in full, with the rest retrieved from reference TRBV11-2 and TRBJ1-2, is EAGVAQSPRYKIIEKRQSVAFWCNPISGHATLYWYQQILGQGPKLLIQFQNNGVVDDSQLPKDRFSAERLKGVDSTLKIQPAKLEDSAVYLCASSPQQGTNYGYTFGSGTRLTVV.